This TCR beta chain was documented in a study of shared T cell receptors in the human thymus. TCRdb's copy holds only in-frame clones and misses some; the assay was immunoSEQ multiplex PCR. The sample includes hundreds of thousands of clones, 70% to 90% seen only once; the top ten take around 0.0099%. The CDR3 is 14 residues long. V was clipped by 9 bases and J by 0 bases; unmatched bases: 5. Germline V lookup: CDR1 ENHRY, CDR2 SYGVKD. These data were also reused for a study on human thymus T cells. According to that study: The sample donors, healthy Finnish infants, were having corrective surgery for congenital heart defects. The thymus was resected at corrective cardiac surgery. Both thymic and peripheral blood repertoires showed apparently biased V and J usage. Among unrelated individuals, related research reported thymic repertoires that overlapped highly.

This receptor was obtained from a girl under three years old with a congenital heart defect. Sequenced input: thymocytes. This chain joins TRBV10-3 and TRBJ1-1, with 9 positions matching TRBD1. The CDR3 protein is CAINRGQVNTEAFF. Written as DNA, the CDR3 is TGTGCCATAAACAGGGGGCAGGTGAACACTGAAGCTTTCTTT.